This T cell receptor beta chain came from a study of blood T cell repertoires in COVID-19. Study details: Samples came from the United States, Italy and Spain, spanning acute and convalescent COVID-19. Sources were T cells, B-cell-depleted T cells, or PBMCs; the material itself was cDNA or gDNA.

Original processing methods: Amplification from reference gene primers served as the basis for estimated nucleated cell counts. Using immunoSEQ multiplex PCR, the repertoire was profiled, and TCRdb retains in-frame clones only, with some absent. V, J and clone size derive from that table, while D and trimming were established from the DNA sequence. Among 270,000 or so clones, around nine tenths were seen once, and the ten largest hold about 5%. The CDR3 consists of 17 residues. Germline lookup yields CDR1 WNHNN and CDR2 SYGVQD (reference sequence). J gave up 5 bases and V 6 bases, and 10 bases lay outside the gene matches.

Material: peripheral blood. This chain joins TRBV10-1 and TRBJ2-7; 16 bases match TRBD2. This sequence originates from a man in his forties with acute or convalescent COVID-19. CDR3: CASSAGTSGGAHDEQYF. CDR3 sequence (DNA): TGCGCCAGCAGCGCCGGGACTAGCGGGGGGGCACACGACGAGCAGTACTTC.